The 28 T cell receptor beta chains listed next were all sequenced from one sample in a study of OX40 agonist ivuxolimab in advanced cancers. Repertoires were generated with immunoSEQ multiplex PCR, while TCRdb's copy carries only in-frame clones and drops some. The sample holds under 20,000 clones; 55% to 80% are singletons and the top ten take approximately 24%. The material sequenced was CD4+ or CD8+ T cells sorted from blood, taken in a trial of the OX40 agonist ivuxolimab. The receptors here all came from an adult with an advanced solid tumor such as melanoma, head and neck, liver or kidney cancer.

This chain joins TRBV7-9 and TRBJ1-4, with D tentatively TRBD1 (5 bases). The ends were cut back, 8 bases at V and 0 bases at J, with 16 bases in the middle. Germline V gives CDR1 SEHNR, CDR2 FQNEAQ (reference sequence). The CDR3 spans 16 residues. Written as DNA, the CDR3 is TGTGCCAGCGCGCGGGGGAACGTTGCAACTAATGAAAAACTGTTTTTT. Protein product: CASARGNVATNEKLFF.

The chain couples TRBV19 to TRBJ2-7; weak D call: TRBD2 (7 bases). Trimming left V 1 base short and J 2 bases short, with 12 bases between. CDR1 LNHDA and CDR2 SQIVND come from the germline V gene (reference sequence). The CDR3 sequence is 15 residues long. CDR3 residues: CASSIGGGITYEQYF. In DNA, the CDR3 is TGTGCCAGTAGTATAGGCGGGGGCATTACCTACGAGCAGTACTTC.

The chain is built from TRBV9 and TRBJ2-5; 7 nucleotides match TRBD2. V trimming: 0 bases; J trimming: 7 bases; junction bases outside the gene matches: 9. CDR1 is SGDLS and CDR2 is YYNGEE in the germline V gene. The CDR3 consists of 15 residues. The CDR3 here is CASSVESGEVGTQYF. The CDR3 nucleotides are TGTGCCAGCAGCGTAGAAAGCGGGGAGGTGGGGACCCAGTACTTC.

The CDR3 nucleotides read TGTGCCAGCAAATTGACAGGGAGCGGATACGAGCAGTACTTC. This sequence encodes CASKLTGSGYEQYF. The V gene is TRBV6-5, the J gene TRBJ2-7; 7 positions match TRBD1. CDR3 length: 14 amino acids. Trimming took 7 bases from V and 4 from J; bases not matched to a gene: 10. From germline, CDR1 is MNHEY and CDR2 SVGAGI.

The chain uses TRBV6-6 and TRBJ1-6; 7 positions match TRBD1. Germline V CDR1 and CDR2: MNHNY, SVGAGI (reference sequence). The V segment lost 2 bases and the J segment 7 bases; nucleotides outside the gene matches: 8. The CDR3 runs 16 residues. CDR3 sequence (DNA): TGTGCCAGCAGTTACACAGGGGCAATGAACAATTCACCCCTCCACTTT. Encoded protein: CASSYTGAMNNSPLHF.

J is TRBJ2-3 and V is TRBV29-1, with a tentative D call TRBD1 (5 bases). CDR3 size: 14 residues. Germline-derived CDR1 and CDR2 are SQVTM and ANQGSEA. Trimming removed 5 bases from V and 0 bases from J, with 12 bases in between. CDR3 nucleotides: TGCAGCGTTTCTCAGGGATCTAGCACAGATACGCAGTATTTT. Amino acids: CSVSQGSSTDTQYF.

For this clone: One end of the junction does not line up with germline, which may come from a read error. J is TRBJ2-7 and V is TRBV4-3; the D gene could be TRBD1 or TRBD2 (5 bases each). The CDR3 has 15 residues. Germline V gene sequence: CDR1 LGHNA, CDR2 YSLEER. Here the CDR3 reads CASSKGTLFSYERYF. CDR3 nucleotide sequence: TGCGCCAGCAGCAAAGGGACCCTCTTCTCCTACGAGCGGTACTTC.

The V and J genes are TRBV28 and TRBJ1-4, with TRBD1 as a possible D gene (6 bases). Trimming removed 5 bases from V and 4 bases from J, with 14 bases in between. This CDR3 has 15 residues. Germline V gene sequence: CDR1 MDHEN, CDR2 SYDVKM. The DNA for the CDR3 is TGTGCCAGCAGTGTACAGGGTCGCTTTAATGAAAAACTGTTTTTT. Its translation: CASSVQGRFNEKLFF.

In its sample, this clone was seen a few times. The chain combines TRBV2 with TRBJ2-7, with a weak D call TRBD1 (6 bases). CDR3 size: 15 residues. V lost 6 bases, J lost 1 base, and 16 bases lay in between. Germline lookup yields CDR1 SNHLY and CDR2 FYNNEI. The CDR3 here is CASSFFPGESYEQYF. The CDR3 DNA reads as TGTGCCAGCAGCTTTTTTCCAGGGGAGTCCTACGAGCAGTACTTC.

The chain couples TRBV13 to TRBJ2-5; 9 nucleotides line up with TRBD1. The closer fit of TRBJ2-7 to the DNA end suggests the J call may be wrong. Germline V gene sequence: CDR1 PRHDT, CDR2 FYEKMQ (reference sequence). The CDR3 sequence is 15 residues long. The CDR3 DNA sequence: TGTGCCAGCAGCTTGGCCGGGACAGGGTTCGACGAGCAGTACTTC. It encodes CASSLAGTGFDEQYF.

The chain is built from TRBV5-1 and TRBJ2-7; the match to TRBD1 covers 10 bases. Trimming at V came to 4 bases and at J to 1 base, leaving 5 bases not matched to a gene. This CDR3 contains 15 residues. CDR1 is SGHRS and CDR2 is YFSETQ in the germline V gene. CDR3 sequence: CASSTGTGVSYEQYF. CDR3 nucleotides: TGCGCCAGCAGCACTGGGACAGGGGTATCCTACGAGCAGTACTTC.

This chain uses TRBV4-1 with TRBJ1-2; D not resolved. This CDR3 region has 14 residues. CDR1 and CDR2 from the germline V gene are MGHRA and YSYEKL. V was cut by 0 bases and J by 3 bases, with 8 bases left in between. This CDR3 reads CASSQEGLHYGYTF. The DNA for the CDR3 is TGCGCCAGCAGCCAAGAGGGTCTCCACTATGGCTACACCTTC.

By share of the sample, this clone is medium-sized. The V and J genes are TRBV5-4 and TRBJ2-7; 9 bases match TRBD1. Germline V gene sequence: CDR1 SGHNT, CDR2 YYREEE (reference sequence). The CDR3 is 13 amino acids. V was pared by 6 bases and J by 7 bases, with 8 bases of the junction left unmatched. CDR3 DNA sequence: TGTGCCAGCACAAACAGGGGGCTATGGGAGCAGTACTTC. Residues: CASTNRGLWEQYF.

This clone was recorded a few times. V usage is TRBV5-1 and J usage is TRBJ2-7; D is ambiguous. The germline V and J ends were trimmed by 3 bases and 4 bases, with 8 bases remaining between them. Per germline, CDR1 SGHRS and CDR2 YFSETQ. This CDR3 has 12 residues. CDR3 nucleotides: TGCGCCAGCAGCTCAAACAGTTACGAGCAGTACTTC. As protein: CASSSNSYEQYF.

J is TRBJ1-5 and V is TRBV9; possibly TRBD1 for D (5 bases). In germline, CDR1 is SGDLS, CDR2 YYNGEE. Trimming stripped 3 bases from V and 4 bases from J, with 11 bases between. The CDR3 extends over 14 amino acids. The DNA for the CDR3 is TGTGCCAGCAGCGCAGGGTCGTCAAATCAGCCCCAGCATTTT. This translates into CASSAGSSNQPQHF.

This clone qualifies as medium-sized. This sequence joins TRBV4-3 and TRBJ2-7; possible D gene TRBD1, 7 bases. The CDR3 runs to 16 residues. Trimming removed 3 bases at V and 5 bases at J, with 20 bases between. Per the germline V gene, CDR1 is LGHNA and CDR2 is YSLEER. The CDR3: CASSQEGVQTGHEQYF. For the CDR3, the DNA is TGCGCCAGCAGCCAGGAGGGGGTTCAGACAGGGCACGAGCAGTACTTC.

This clone is medium-sized. The chain is built from TRBV5-1 and TRBJ2-2; 9 nucleotides line up with TRBD1. The V and J ends lost 4 bases and 4 bases, in that order; junction bases with no gene match: 8. Germline V gene lookup returns CDR1 SGHRS and CDR2 YFSETQ. The CDR3 contains 16 residues. In DNA, the CDR3 is TGCGCCAGCAGCCTTTACCGGGACAGGGTCACCGGGGAGCTGTTTTTT. Translation: CASSLYRDRVTGELFF.

The chain uses TRBV7-9 and TRBJ2-7; 8 nucleotides agree with TRBD1. The germline CDR1 and CDR2 sequences are SEHNR and FQNEAQ (reference sequence). The trim removed 6 bases at V and 5 bases at J, leaving 0 bases unmatched. CDR3 length equals 11 residues. Here the CDR3 reads CASRGQDEQYF. The CDR3, as DNA: TGTGCCAGCAGGGGACAGGACGAGCAGTACTTC.

This clone was counted only a few times. In nucleotides, the CDR3 is TGTGCCAGCGGTCGGGGGGACGGCAATCAGCCCCAGCATTTT. Its protein product is CASGRGDGNQPQHF. The chain employs TRBV9 and TRBJ1-5; D possibly corresponds to TRBD1 (5 bases). The CDR3 covers 14 residues. V lost 7 bases, J lost 2 bases, and 13 bases lay in between. Per the germline V gene, CDR1 is SGDLS and CDR2 is YYNGEE.

This clone was observed a few times. The chain recombines TRBV19 with TRBJ1-1; no definite D call. Germline CDR1 reads LNHDA; CDR2 reads SQIVND (reference sequence). V was cut by 4 bases and J by 5 bases, with 5 bases left in between. This CDR3 spans 11 amino acids. CDR3 sequence: CASSTHTEAFF. The CDR3 nucleotides are TGTGCCAGTAGTACCCATACTGAAGCTTTCTTT.

This clone appeared once. The V gene is TRBV7-9, the J gene TRBJ2-1, with TRBD2 matching 7 bases. The CDR3 totals 16 residues. From germline, CDR1 is SEHNR and CDR2 FQNEAQ (reference sequence). Germline trimming cut 5 bases from V and 5 bases from J; bases unmatched to any gene: 12. CDR3: CASSRIGQRGNNEQFF. CDR3 coding DNA: TGTGCCAGCAGCCGAATAGGGCAGCGGGGTAACAATGAGCAGTTCTTC.

This clone was found once. The J gene is TRBJ2-5, the V gene TRBV29-1; the D is unclear. This CDR3 spans 13 amino acids. V was shortened by 3 bases and J by 2 bases, with 10 bases between the two germline ends. Germline-derived CDR1 and CDR2 are SQVTM and ANQGSEA. CDR3 sequence (DNA): TGCAGCGTTGACCTTGGTCCACAAGAGACCCAGTACTTC. Translated, it gives CSVDLGPQETQYF. Looking up the rest from reference TRBV29-1 and TRBJ2-5 gives the full variable domain: SAVISQKPSRDICQRGTSLTIQCQVDSQVTMMFWYRQQPGQSLTLIATANQGSEATYESGFVIDKFPISRPNLTFSTLTVSNMSPEDSSIYLCSVDLGPQETQYFGPGTRLLVL.

This chain joins TRBV7-9 and TRBJ2-7, with 7 bases identical to TRBD1. Germline loops: CDR1 SEHNR, CDR2 FQNEAQ (reference sequence). CDR3 length: 14 amino acids. With 8 bases clipped from V and 3 bases from J, the junction kept 10 bases outside the gene matches. CDR3 DNA sequence: TGTGCCAGCTCCAACGGCAGGGGGTTCTACGAGCAGTACTTC. Translated, it gives CASSNGRGFYEQYF.

This chain joins TRBV7-9 and TRBJ2-7, with 7 bases that match TRBD1. Germline assignment: CDR1 SEHNR and CDR2 FQNEAQ (reference sequence). V lost 5 bases and J lost 6; bases outside the gene matches: 10. The CDR3 is 14 amino acids. In DNA, the CDR3 is TGTGCCAGCAGCCCCATACTCACAGGGGTCGAGCAGTACTTC. Its protein product is CASSPILTGVEQYF.

The chain recombines TRBV29-1 with TRBJ2-2; unclear D gene. V was shortened by 5 bases and J by 4 bases, with 8 bases between the two germline ends. Per the germline V gene, CDR1 is SQVTM and CDR2 is ANQGSEA. This CDR3 comprises 12 residues. The CDR3 sequence is CSVLVSTGELFF. As DNA, the CDR3 is TGCAGCGTTCTAGTAAGCACCGGGGAGCTGTTTTTT.

The rearrangement joins TRBV6-5 to TRBJ2-7; 9 positions match TRBD1. CDR3 length equals 15 residues. The J segment lost 5 bases and the V segment lost 0 bases, leaving 5 bases of the junction unmatched. Germline CDR1 and CDR2: MNHEY and SVGAGI. In nucleotides, the CDR3 is TGTGCCAGCAGTTACTCGGGGACAGGGTGGGACGAGCAGTACTTC. It translates to CASSYSGTGWDEQYF.

The V call is TRBV7-9, the J call TRBJ1-4; D gene ambiguous. The CDR3 consists of 12 residues. Germline assignment: CDR1 SEHNR and CDR2 FQNEAQ (reference sequence). V lost 6 bases and J 7 bases, leaving 9 bases between the germline ends. Written as DNA, the CDR3 is TGTGCCAGCAGGTACAAAGGTGAAAAACTGTTTTTT. Translation gives CASRYKGEKLFF.

The J gene is TRBJ2-5, the V gene TRBV27; D ambiguous. This CDR3 is built from 14 residues. Germline CDR1 MNHEY, CDR2 SMNVEV (reference sequence). Trimming took off 3 bases at V and 2 bases at J, with 10 bases between the two ends. CDR3 residues: CASSLGQPQETQYF. The CDR3 region has the DNA TGTGCCAGCAGTTTGGGCCAGCCGCAAGAGACCCAGTACTTC.